This record covers a single T cell receptor beta chain. TCRdb re-analysed the RT-PCR reads in MiXCR, keeping a single row per CDR3 protein. The sample gives hundreds of thousands of distinct CDR3 sequences, 14% of which show up once; about 3.9% is in the top ten. Sample: memory CD4+ T cells from blood. This receptor was obtained from a female donor in good health, serving as a healthy control.

DNA of the CDR3: TGTGCCAGCAGTCGGACAGAACTTAACTATGGCTACACCTTC. Its protein is CASSRTELNYGYTF. This chain joins TRBV28 and TRBJ1-2, with a tentative D call TRBD1 (6 bases). The CDR3 consists of 14 residues. In germline, CDR1 is MDHEN, CDR2 SYDVKM. The V and J ends lost 5 bases and 1 base respectively, with 11 bases between them.